This T cell receptor beta chain is drawn from a study of blood T cell repertoires in COVID-19. Libraries were prepared by immunoSEQ multiplex PCR; TCRdb keeps only in-frame clonotypes and omits some of them. The sample carries around 140,000 clones, around 89% recorded once. Sample: peripheral blood. The source of this sequence is a man aged 60-69 years with active or convalescent COVID-19.

The CDR3: CASTWTSVNTEAFF. CDR3 coding DNA: TGTGCCAGCACCTGGACATCAGTGAACACTGAAGCTTTCTTT. This chain links TRBV7-9 with TRBJ1-1; D perhaps matches TRBD1 (5 bases). With 7 bases removed from V and 0 bases from J, the gap between germline ends came to 12 bases. CDR1 is SEHNR, CDR2 FQNEAQ, per germline (reference sequence). The CDR3 runs 14 residues. The full variable domain, its missing parts supplied by reference TRBV7-9 and TRBJ1-1, is DTGVSQNPRHKITKRGQNVTFRCDPISEHNRLYWYRQTLGQGPEFLTYFQNEAQLEKSRLLSDRFSAERPKGSFSTLEIQRTEQGDSAMYLCASTWTSVNTEAFFGQGTRLTVV.